One and the same sample provided the 9 T cell receptor beta chains below, sequenced in a study of cytomegalovirus exposure and HLA in healthy donors. 60 Vbeta and 13 Jbeta primers were used in PCR. Sequencing was performed with immunoSEQ multiplex PCR; in TCRdb, only in-frame clones are kept and a portion is missing. In the table there are 120,000 to 150,000 clones, about 80% of which are singletons. The sequenced sample consisted of PBMCs. The source is a male donor in good health and CMV-seropositive.

The chain carries TRBV29-1 and TRBJ1-1, with TRBD1 matching 7 bases. After removal of 7 bases from V and 1 base from J, the junction contained 6 bases not matched to a gene. The CDR3 is made up of 13 amino acids. Looked up from germline, CDR1 is SQVTM and CDR2 is ANQGSEA. CDR3 DNA sequence: TGCAGCGCTACGACAGGGCCGAACACTGAAGCTTTCTTT. Translated, it gives CSATTGPNTEAFF. Supplemented by reference TRBV29-1 and TRBJ1-1, the full variable domain reads SAVISQKPSRDICQRGTSLTIQCQVDSQVTMMFWYRQQPGQSLTLIATANQGSEATYESGFVIDKFPISRPNLTFSTLTVSNMSPEDSSIYLCSATTGPNTEAFFGQGTRLTVV.

The rearrangement links TRBV7-8 to TRBJ2-3; D perhaps matches TRBD1 (5 bases). V was pared by 2 bases and J by 0 bases, with 15 bases between. CDR1 and CDR2 from the germline V gene are SGHVS and FQNEAQ. The length of the CDR3 is 17 residues. The CDR3 sequence is CASSLLSAGISTDTQYF. The CDR3 DNA reads TGTGCCAGCAGCTTATTATCGGCAGGGATAAGCACAGATACGCAGTATTTT.

The DNA for the CDR3 is TGCACCAGCAGCCAAGATGCAGGGCACTATGGCTACACCTTC. This translates into CTSSQDAGHYGYTF. The chain is built from TRBV1 and TRBJ1-2; TRBD1, as called in the table, went unchecked against the DNA. TRBV1 is a recognized pseudogene. The CDR3 length is 14 residues.

This chain's CDR3 is CASSSGSGSTYNEQFF. The DNA for the CDR3 is TGTGCCAGCAGCTCGGGTAGCGGGAGCACCTACAATGAGCAGTTCTTC. This rearrangement joins TRBV7-9 to TRBJ2-1, with 9 bases that match TRBD2. V shed 4 bases, J shed 2 bases, and the junction held 6 bases outside the gene matches. The CDR3 has 16 residues. CDR1 and CDR2 (germline): SEHNR, FQNEAQ (reference sequence). The variable domain in full, with the rest retrieved from reference TRBV7-9 and TRBJ2-1, is DTGVSQNPRHKITKRGQNVTFRCDPISEHNRLYWYRQTLGQGPEFLTYFQNEAQLEKSRLLSDRFSAERPKGSFSTLEIQRTEQGDSAMYLCASSSGSGSTYNEQFFGPGTRLTVL.

The chain combines TRBV21-1 with TRBJ2-5; TRBD2, the D gene given by the table, was not confirmed from the DNA. TRBV21-1 is labeled a pseudogene. The CDR3 contains 15 residues. The CDR3 here is CASSKVLAIQETQYF. CDR3 coding DNA: TGTGCCAGCAGCAAGGTGCTAGCGATTCAAGAGACCCAGTACTTC.

The rearrangement joins TRBV7-2 to TRBJ2-7, with 7 bases aligning to TRBD2. This CDR3 contains 14 residues. V dropped 5 bases and J dropped 0; count of bases not matched to a gene: 4. Germline V gives CDR1 SGHTA, CDR2 FQGNSA. CDR3 bases: TGTGCCAGCAGCACCTCTAGCGGCTCCTACGAGCAGTACTTC. Residues: CASSTSSGSYEQYF.

This clone was observed a few times. The chain uses TRBV4-1 and TRBJ2-3; 8 nucleotides match TRBD2. The V segment lost 0 bases and the J segment 6 bases; nucleotides outside the gene matches: 8. Germline-derived CDR1 and CDR2 are MGHRA and YSYEKL. The CDR3 sequence is 16 residues long. The CDR3 region is CASSQEGRGGSDTQYF. The DNA for the CDR3 is TGCGCCAGCAGCCAAGAAGGCCGGGGGGGCTCCGATACGCAGTATTTT.

Comment on this clone: At one of its ends the junction is not consistent with the germline gene, which may arise from a read error. The chain joins TRBV7-7 to TRBJ2-5; tentative D call: TRBD2 (6 bases). The CDR3 contains 15 residues. The germline V gene has CDR1 SSHAT and CDR2 FNYEAQ (reference sequence). CDR3 protein: CASSLTSSFQETQYF. The CDR3 bases are TGTGCTAGCAGTCTAACTAGCAGTTTCCAAGAGACCCAGTACTTC.

This clone was detected only a few times. DNA for the CDR3: TGTGCCAGCAGTGCCGAGGAAAATCAGCCCCAGCATTTT. This gives the protein CASSAEENQPQHF. V gene TRBV6-4 combines with J gene TRBJ1-5; no firm D call. CDR1 MRHNA and CDR2 SNTAGT come from the germline V gene. Trimming pared 4 bases from V and 4 bases from J, leaving 8 bases between. The length of the CDR3 is 13 residues.